The source of this TCR beta chain is a study of cytomegalovirus exposure and HLA in healthy donors. Study findings and constraints: TCR beta V- and J-gene trimming was later associated with a missense DCLRE1C variant. With DRB1 most and HLA-C fewest, TCR association rates differed between HLA loci in a later analysis. The authors enumerated over 150 TCR beta chains as linked to cytomegalovirus.

The PCR had 60 Vbeta and 13 Jbeta primers. TCRdb's table, derived via immunoSEQ multiplex PCR, lists solely in-frame clones and lacks some. The table includes approximately 190,000 clones, roughly 87% detected once. Trimming removed 3 bases from V and 1 base from J, with 9 bases in between. Germline loops: CDR1 SQVTM, CDR2 ANQGSEA. The CDR3 consists of 13 residues. On this clone itself: The antigen is not known.

The sequence derives from a boy between 2 and 10 years old in good health and CMV-seronegative. Sequenced material: PBMCs. V usage is TRBV29-1 and J usage is TRBJ1-2; D unresolved. CDR3 bases: TGCAGCGTTGATGATGCGGGTAACTATGGCTACACCTTC. Amino acids: CSVDDAGNYGYTF.